These T cell receptor beta chains were read from a single sample in a study of control samples from healthy donors and cancer patients. Here immunoSEQ multiplex PCR was the method, and the copy in TCRdb shows in-frame clones only, minus some. Here the sample spans 150,000 to 200,000 clones, 85% to 95% being singletons. The sequenced sample was blood. The receptors derive from a young man in good health. Each CDR3 is given without its conserved first and last residue. The order of the fields is J gene, V gene, CDR3 protein.

J: TRBJ1-1; V: TRBV5-1; CDR3: ASSLEGAVMNTEAF
J: TRBJ2-1; V: TRBV2; CDR3: ASSDPGTELNEQF
J: TRBJ2-3; V: TRBV7-8; CDR3: ASAARNMGGRADTQY
J: TRBJ1-1; V: TRBV29-1; CDR3: SVETTNTEAF
J: TRBJ1-6; V: TRBV7-2; CDR3: ASSLRGQRNSPLH
J: TRBJ2-6; V: TRBV4-1; CDR3: ASSLVFSGAGANVLT
J: TRBJ2-2; V: TRBV5-1; CDR3: ASRPGTTNTGELF
J: TRBJ2-7; V: TRBV7-9; CDR3: ASSRDRVPGEQY
J: TRBJ1-1; V: TRBV5-4; CDR3: ASSSGQGYTEAF
J: TRBJ1-1; V: TRBV25-1; CDR3: ASSPLSTGEEAF
J: TRBJ1-1; V: TRBV27; CDR3: ASSFGRENTEAF
J: TRBJ1-6; V: TRBV9; CDR3: ASSVGGQYNSPLH
J: TRBJ2-1; V: TRBV19; CDR3: ASSTFKAGGHYNEQF
J: TRBJ2-2; V: TRBV12-5; CDR3: ASGLRTGNTGELF
J: TRBJ1-1; V: TRBV6-2/TRBV6-3; CDR3: ASSVTLNTEAF
J: TRBJ1-2; V: TRBV30; CDR3: AWSAGQAVGYT
J: TRBJ2-3; V: TRBV27; CDR3: ASSLSFVRGTDTQY
J: TRBJ2-6; V: TRBV7-9; CDR3: ASRPTSGVPSGANVLT
J: TRBJ2-7; V: TRBV4-2; CDR3: ASSRDVSYEQY
J: TRBJ2-3; V: TRBV30; CDR3: AWSVLAGAKADTQY
J: TRBJ1-1; V: TRBV18; CDR3: ASSPQQGEAF
J: TRBJ2-7; V: TRBV7-8; CDR3: ASSFNRGKDEQY